This TCR beta chain was captured in a study of molecular identifiers for immune sequencing clone quantification (dated by TCRdb to about 2018). Study-level background: In a replicate experiment, RNA from about 19,000 or 110,000 naive CD8 T cells was split into five aliquots, four of which were sequenced. This methods study benchmarked molecular-identifier clustering-based TCR repertoire sequencing (MIDCIRS) and TCR RNA copy counting, using CD8 T cells to do so.

Including cysteine and phenylalanine, the CDR3 has 18 amino acids. Just CDR3 DNA is preserved here, 54 bases in frame from base 1. As encoded in the germline V gene, CDR1 is SGHVS while CDR2 is FNYEAQ. The V end gives up 0 bases and the J end 3 bases, leaving 14 bases in the junction not matched to a gene. Libraries of naive CD8 T cells were generated from roughly 20,000 to 1,000,000 sorted cells, with 10%, 30% or 50% of the purified RNA used. Naive CD8 T cells were FACS-sorted as CD8+CD4-CCR7+CD45RA+ on a BD FACSAria II into RLT Plus buffer. Detection sensitivity was tested by spiking Jurkat RNA equal to over 8 TCR copies' worth into samples containing about 17,000-1,000,000 naive CD8 T cells. Enrichment of CD8 T cells was performed with RosetteSep CD8+ T Cell Enrichment Cocktail and Ficoll-Paque, after which ACK red cell lysis was carried out. Beyond this particular receptor, the publication reports: Without barcode sub-clustering, chimeric consensus sequences inflated TCR diversity; chimeras reached as high as 47%. A single cell's worth of spiked-in Jurkat TCR RNA was reported detectable even among around 1 million naive CD8 T cells. Highly expanded clone sizes could be underestimated because identical TCR molecules may share a barcode. In CMV-specific effector cells, clones with more than 20 RNA copies accounted for over 99% of molecules, whereas in naive cells such clones accounted for under 1%. Modeling gave about 3.3 recovered TCR RNA copies per cell versus about 10 by digital PCR, implying approximately 30% capture efficiency. Naive libraries contained spiked-in Jurkat TCR RNA (approximately 10 copies' worth), which is not part of the donor repertoire.

The method was PCR. The sequencing machine was a NextSeq 500. Bulk TCR libraries were made following a previously described method, with the TCR primers given in Table S5. Purification of total RNA was performed with the Qiagen AllPrep DNA/RNA kit. Before any analysis, reads coming from multiple sequencing runs of the same library were combined into one pool. The authors processed their data as follows. Reads were retained only if an exact TCR constant sequence was present, and the retained reads were trimmed to 150 nt and grouped according to their 12-nt molecular barcodes. Reads inside each barcode group were sub-clustered using a 15% Levenshtein threshold, and a quality-weighted consensus sequence was constructed for each RNA molecule. Non-functional sequences were removed, as were lower-count sequences one edit away from another. On the basis of fitting two negative binomial distributions, barcode sub-clusters with fewer than 20% of the maximum read count were discarded. The public reads were quality trimmed at Q25 with fastp and then assembled into clones with MiXCR by TCRdb, keeping productive beta chains. CDR3 protein sequences are deduplicated, and each keeps its most common genes and DNA. TCRdb, not the original authors, processed these V and J calls. The sample table contains 90,000 or so distinct CDR3 sequences; only one count was recorded for around a quarter of them. Of the sample, about 0.8% is held by the ten largest clones.

As regards this clonotype: The target of this receptor is not known. No much larger clone is present one base from it, and per-base qualities are unavailable.

The chain is encoded by TRBV7-6 joined to TRBJ2-7, with TRBD1 matching 7 junction bases. The sequenced material came from naive CD8+ T cells from blood, with Jurkat cell RNA spiked in. The cell subset or site label for this specimen denotes: FACS-sorted CD8+CD4-CCR7+CD45RA+ naive T cells. The sequence came from a human donor in good health. Some libraries in this study had Jurkat cell RNA spiked in. The CDR3 in this case is CASSLASAIATGNYEQYF. The bases are TGTGCCAGCAGCTTAGCCTCGGCAATAGCGACAGGGAACTACGAGCAGTACTTC.